The next 15 T cell receptor beta chains were all read from a single sample in a study of blood T cells in healthy people across ages. Next came a second PCR, run for roughly 6 to 11 cycles, which used a sample-barcoded 5' primer along with a J-beta primer mix. TCRdb called the 5' RACE reads again in MiXCR, with one record for every CDR3 protein. The sample has 910,000 or so distinct CDR3 sequences, roughly 51% seen once. The sequenced material came from blood. These receptors came from a woman aged 60 to 75 in good health.

The V gene is TRBV29-1, the J gene TRBJ2-5; D unresolved. This CDR3 comprises 10 residues. V gave up 7 bases and J gave up 11 bases, with 14 bases separating them. Germline CDR1 and CDR2: SQVTM and ANQGSEA. The CDR3 DNA reads TGCAGCGGTCGGCTCAATGAGCAGTACTTC. It encodes CSGRLNEQYF.

This clonotype was seen ten or more times. This chain links TRBV2 with TRBJ2-7, with D hard to call. This CDR3 contains 14 residues. The V gene lost 4 bases and the J gene lost 1 base, with 11 bases spanning the gap. Germline CDR1 SNHLY, CDR2 FYNNEI. The CDR3 loop is CASSVRAWSYEQYF. The CDR3 nucleotides read TGTGCCAGCAGTGTTCGGGCCTGGTCCTACGAGCAGTACTTC.

The chain is built from TRBV28 and TRBJ2-4; the D is unclear. Germline-derived CDR1 and CDR2 are MDHEN and SYDVKM. The CDR3 extends over 15 amino acids. V shed 5 bases and J shed 3 bases, with 14 bases lying between them. The CDR3 sequence: CASSERFTGKNIQYF. DNA of the CDR3: TGTGCCAGCAGTGAAAGGTTTACGGGCAAAAACATTCAGTACTTC.

This chain joins TRBV20-1 and TRBJ2-5; D gene ambiguous. CDR1 DFQATT and CDR2 SNEGSKA come from the germline V gene (reference sequence). The CDR3 length is 10 residues. The V end lost 7 bases, the J end lost 1 base, and 4 bases lay between the germline ends. The CDR3 loop reads CSGRQETQYF. As DNA, the CDR3 is TGCAGTGGACGCCAAGAGACCCAGTACTTC.

The genes are TRBV6-2 or TRBV6-3 and TRBJ2-3; possible D gene TRBD2, 5 bases. Germline lookup yields CDR1 MNHEY and CDR2 SVGEGT. The CDR3 loop spans 14 amino acids. Trimming left V 6 bases short and J 2 bases short, with 12 bases between. Here the CDR3 DNA reads TGTGCCAGCAGAGCGACGGGAACCACAGATACGCAGTATTTT. It translates to CASRATGTTDTQYF.

This rearrangement joins TRBV3-1 to TRBJ2-4; no clear D. Germline loops: CDR1 LGHDT, CDR2 YNNKEL (reference sequence). The V end was cut by 1 base, the J end by 13 bases, with 17 bases between. The CDR3 loop spans 14 amino acids. This CDR3 is CASSQVTGNNEQYF. DNA for the CDR3: TGTGCCAGCAGCCAAGTAACTGGAAACAATGAGCAGTACTTC.

The V gene is TRBV2, the J gene TRBJ2-3, with 8 bases matching TRBD2. J gave up 9 bases and V 6 bases, and 17 bases lay outside the gene matches. The CDR3 is 16 amino acids. Germline lookup yields CDR1 SNHLY and CDR2 FYNNEI. The DNA of the CDR3 is TGTGCCAGCAGATTAACGACTGGCGGGACGGGAGGGACGCAGTATTTT. Its translation is CASRLTTGGTGGTQYF.

This clonotype was found a few times. The CDR3 bases are TGTGCCAGCAGCTTACTGACTAGCAGCCTACAAGAGACCCAGTACTTC. This encodes CASSLLTSSLQETQYF. The J gene is TRBJ2-5, the V gene TRBV7-2, with 7 bases identical to TRBD2. The CDR3 has 16 residues. V trimming: 2 bases; J trimming: 2 bases; junction bases outside the gene matches: 8. The V gene's germline CDR1 is SGHTA and CDR2 FQGNSA. Looking up the rest from reference TRBV7-2 and TRBJ2-5 gives the full variable domain: GAGVSQSPSNKVTEKGKDVELRCDPISGHTALYWYRQSLGQGLEFLIYFQGNSAPDKSGLPSDRFSAERTGGSVSTLTIQRTQQEDSAVYLCASSLLTSSLQETQYFGPGTRLLVL.

This clonotype turned up a few times. The chain combines TRBV10-3 with TRBJ2-7, with unresolved D. Trimming took off 4 bases at V and 3 bases at J, with 13 bases between the two ends. Germline assignment: CDR1 ENHRY and CDR2 SYGVKD. The CDR3 is made up of 14 amino acids. CDR3 residues: CAISVAGDIYEQYF. As DNA, the CDR3 is TGTGCCATCAGTGTGGCAGGCGACATCTACGAGCAGTACTTC.

J is TRBJ1-1 and V is TRBV7-6, with D possibly being TRBD1 (5 bases). The CDR3 totals 16 residues. The V gene's germline CDR1 is SGHVS and CDR2 FNYEAQ. V was clipped by 1 base and J by 1 base, with 13 bases between them. Here the CDR3 DNA reads TGTGCCAGCAGCTTAGAACAGGCGAAGGCGAACACTGAAGCTTTCTTT. It translates to CASSLEQAKANTEAFF. Based on the CDR3 plus reference TRBV7-6 and TRBJ1-1, the full variable domain is GAGVSQSPRYKVTKRGQDVALRCDPISGHVSLYWYRQALGQGPEFLTYFNYEAQQDKSGLPNDRFSAERPEGSISTLTIQRTEQRDSAMYRCASSLEQAKANTEAFFGQGTRLTVV.

This sequence joins TRBV12-3 or TRBV12-4 and TRBJ2-7; tentatively, D is TRBD1 (6 bases). CDR3 size: 15 residues. V dropped 6 bases and J dropped 3 bases, with 18 bases sitting between them. Written as DNA, the CDR3 is TGTGCCAGCAGCTCCCCCGGCAGGGGAAACTACGAGCAGTACTTC. Its translation is CASSSPGRGNYEQYF.

This clonotype has just a few counts. V is TRBV4-3 and J is TRBJ1-2; unclear D gene. Trimming cost V 1 base and J 0 bases, with 9 bases left between them. The CDR3 covers 15 residues. Germline CDR1 and CDR2: LGHNA and YSLEER. DNA for the CDR3: TGCGCCAGCAGCCAAGTTTTAGATGCTAACTATGGCTACACCTTC. Its translation: CASSQVLDANYGYTF.

The chain combines TRBV5-1 with TRBJ2-1, with 7 positions matching TRBD2. Germline V gives CDR1 SGHRS, CDR2 YFSETQ. The CDR3 spans 14 residues. The trim removed 4 bases at V and 3 bases at J, leaving 4 bases unmatched. Here the CDR3 reads CASSQTSDYNEQFF. DNA for the CDR3: TGCGCCAGCAGCCAAACTAGCGACTACAATGAGCAGTTCTTC.

V usage is TRBV3-1 and J usage is TRBJ1-2; D possibly corresponds to TRBD1 (6 bases). CDR3 size: 13 residues. Trimming removed 2 bases from V and 8 bases from J, with 12 bases in between. CDR1 and CDR2 (germline): LGHDT, YNNKEL (reference sequence). The CDR3 here is CASSQTTGSGYTF. For the CDR3, the DNA is TGTGCCAGCAGCCAAACTACAGGGAGCGGCTACACCTTC.

This clonotype was counted a few times. The V call is TRBV12-3 or TRBV12-4, the J call TRBJ1-1; TRBD1 agrees at 9 bases. The CDR3 is 15 amino acids. J gave up 5 bases and V 5 bases, and 9 bases lay outside the gene matches. CDR3 nucleotide sequence: TGTGCCAGCAGTACGATACACAGGGGGCGGACTGAAGCTTTCTTT. The encoded protein is CASSTIHRGRTEAFF.